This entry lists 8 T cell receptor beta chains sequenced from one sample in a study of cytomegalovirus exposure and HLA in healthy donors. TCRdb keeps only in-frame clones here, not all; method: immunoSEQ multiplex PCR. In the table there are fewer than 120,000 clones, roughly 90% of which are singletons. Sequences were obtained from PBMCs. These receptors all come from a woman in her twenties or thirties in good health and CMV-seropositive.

The CDR3 here is CASSIDRQVTSYNEQFF. DNA of the CDR3: TGTGCCAGTAGTATTGATAGACAGGTCACCTCCTACAATGAGCAGTTCTTC. The chain carries TRBV19 and TRBJ2-1; D may be TRBD1 (6 bases). V was trimmed by 3 bases and J by 0 bases, leaving 15 bases between them. This CDR3 comprises 17 residues. CDR1 LNHDA and CDR2 SQIVND come from the germline V gene (reference sequence).

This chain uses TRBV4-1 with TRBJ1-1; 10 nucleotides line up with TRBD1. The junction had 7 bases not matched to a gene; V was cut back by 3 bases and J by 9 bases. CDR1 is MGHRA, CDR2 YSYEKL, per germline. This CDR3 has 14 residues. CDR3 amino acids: CASSQSGTGVQAFF. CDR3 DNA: TGCGCCAGCAGCCAGAGTGGGACAGGGGTACAAGCTTTCTTT.

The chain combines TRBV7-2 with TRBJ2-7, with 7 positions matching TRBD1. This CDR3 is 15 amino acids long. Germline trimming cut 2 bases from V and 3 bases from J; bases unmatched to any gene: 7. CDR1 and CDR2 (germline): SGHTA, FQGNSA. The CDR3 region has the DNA TGTGCCAGCAGCTTACGGACAGGTGGTTACTACGAGCAGTACTTC. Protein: CASSLRTGGYYEQYF.

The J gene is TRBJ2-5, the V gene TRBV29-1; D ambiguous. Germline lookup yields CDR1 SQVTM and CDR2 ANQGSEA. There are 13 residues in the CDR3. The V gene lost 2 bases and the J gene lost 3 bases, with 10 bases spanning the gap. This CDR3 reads CSVELGLKETQYF. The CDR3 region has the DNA TGCAGCGTTGAACTGGGCTTAAAAGAGACCCAGTACTTC.

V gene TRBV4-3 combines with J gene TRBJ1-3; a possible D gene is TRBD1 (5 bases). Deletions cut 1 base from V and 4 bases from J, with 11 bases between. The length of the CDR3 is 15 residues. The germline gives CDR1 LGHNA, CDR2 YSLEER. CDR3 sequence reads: CASSQGNGGGNTIYF. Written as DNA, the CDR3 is TGCGCCAGCAGCCAAGGGAACGGGGGAGGAAACACCATATATTTT.

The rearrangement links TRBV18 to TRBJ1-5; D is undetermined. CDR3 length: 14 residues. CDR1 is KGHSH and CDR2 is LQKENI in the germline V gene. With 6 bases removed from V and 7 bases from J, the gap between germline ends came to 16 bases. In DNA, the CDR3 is TGTGCCAGCTCTCGAGGGAGGGAAGGGCAGCCCCAGCATTTT. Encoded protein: CASSRGREGQPQHF.

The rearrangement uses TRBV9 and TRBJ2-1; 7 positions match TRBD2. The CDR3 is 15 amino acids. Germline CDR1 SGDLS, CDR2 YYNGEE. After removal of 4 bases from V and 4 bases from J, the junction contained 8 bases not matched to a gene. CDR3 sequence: CASSPPGTTYNEQFF. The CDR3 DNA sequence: TGTGCCAGCAGCCCCCCCGGGACTACTTACAATGAGCAGTTCTTC.

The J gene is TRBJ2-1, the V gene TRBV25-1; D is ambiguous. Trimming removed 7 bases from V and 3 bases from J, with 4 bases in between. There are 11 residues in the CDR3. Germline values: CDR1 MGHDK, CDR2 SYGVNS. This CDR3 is CASTLYNEQFF. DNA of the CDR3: TGTGCCAGCACCCTCTACAATGAGCAGTTCTTC.